This section outlines one T cell receptor (beta chain) sequence together with its context. The antigen remains undetermined. V dropped 6 bases and J dropped 4 bases, with 21 bases sitting between them. This CDR3 has 16 residues. The V gene's germline CDR1 is MGHRA and CDR2 YSYEKL. Investigators reverse transcribed all isolated RNA, so they sequenced expressed TCRB transcripts. Assay used: immunoSEQ multiplex PCR; TCRdb lists only in-frame clones, some missing. The sample carries around 160,000 clones, around 9.7% recorded once. This record belongs to a study of beta chain features in type 1 diabetes. Study conclusions and caveats: Researchers reported that naive, central memory and Treg TCRB repertoires appeared more similar in patients than in healthy donors. The study found moderately but significantly shorter TCRB CDR3s in all four CD4+ subsets of Type 1 diabetes patients.

J is TRBJ2-5 and V is TRBV4-1; D perhaps matches TRBD1 (6 bases). Sequenced input: central memory CD4+ T cells from blood. The sequence was obtained from a woman in her twenties or thirties with type 1 diabetes. CDR3 bases: TGCGCCAGCAGGGTACAGGGAGCGAGCAGTGGAGAGACCCAGTACTTC. This codes for CASRVQGASSGETQYF.